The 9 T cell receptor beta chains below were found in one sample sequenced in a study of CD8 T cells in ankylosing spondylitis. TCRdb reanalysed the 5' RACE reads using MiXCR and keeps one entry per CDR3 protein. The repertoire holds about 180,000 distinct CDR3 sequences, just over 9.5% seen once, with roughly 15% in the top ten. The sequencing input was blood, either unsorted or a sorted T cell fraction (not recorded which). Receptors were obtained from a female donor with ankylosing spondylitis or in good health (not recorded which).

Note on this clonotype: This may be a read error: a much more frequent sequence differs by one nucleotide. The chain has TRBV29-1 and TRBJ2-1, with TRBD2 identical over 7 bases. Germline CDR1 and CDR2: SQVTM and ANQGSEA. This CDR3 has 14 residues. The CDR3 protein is CSVEERENYNKQFF. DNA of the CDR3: TGCAGCGTTGAAGAGCGGGAGAATTACAATAAGCAGTTCTTC.

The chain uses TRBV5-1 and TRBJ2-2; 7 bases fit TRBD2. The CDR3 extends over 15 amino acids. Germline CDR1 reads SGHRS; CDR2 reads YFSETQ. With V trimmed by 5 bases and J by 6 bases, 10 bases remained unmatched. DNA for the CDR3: TGCGCCAGCAGGAACGACCCGGGGGGATCCGGGGAGCTGTTTTTT. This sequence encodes CASRNDPGGSGELFF.

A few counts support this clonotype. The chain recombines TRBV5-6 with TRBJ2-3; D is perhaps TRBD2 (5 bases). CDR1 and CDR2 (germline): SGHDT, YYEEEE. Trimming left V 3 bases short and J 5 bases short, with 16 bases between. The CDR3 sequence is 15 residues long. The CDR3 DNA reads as TGTGCCAGCAGCTACCACACCGGGGATGAAGATACGCAGTATTTT. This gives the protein CASSYHTGDEDTQYF.

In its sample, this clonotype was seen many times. CDR3 loop: CASSQVLSGVSTDTQYF. For the CDR3, the DNA is TGCGCCAGCAGCCAAGTCTTGTCGGGTGTCAGCACAGATACGCAGTATTTT. This rearrangement joins TRBV4-3 to TRBJ2-3, with D hard to call. The length of the CDR3 is 17 residues. Between the trimmed V and J ends, which lost 1 base and 0 bases, there was a span of 14 bases. Germline CDR1 is LGHNA and CDR2 is YSLEER.

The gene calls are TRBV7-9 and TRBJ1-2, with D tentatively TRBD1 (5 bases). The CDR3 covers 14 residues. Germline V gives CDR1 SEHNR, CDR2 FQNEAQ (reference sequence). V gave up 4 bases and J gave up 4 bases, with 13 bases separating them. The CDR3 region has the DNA TGTGCCAGCAGCTCAAAAGACAGATTCTATGGCTACACCTTC. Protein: CASSSKDRFYGYTF.

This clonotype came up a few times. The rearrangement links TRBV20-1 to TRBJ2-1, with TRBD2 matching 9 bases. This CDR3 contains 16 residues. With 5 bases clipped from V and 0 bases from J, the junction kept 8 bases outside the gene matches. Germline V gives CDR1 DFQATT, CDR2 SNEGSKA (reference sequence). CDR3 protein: CSALAGEGASYNEQFF. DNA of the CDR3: TGCAGTGCTTTAGCGGGAGAAGGGGCCTCCTACAATGAGCAGTTCTTC.

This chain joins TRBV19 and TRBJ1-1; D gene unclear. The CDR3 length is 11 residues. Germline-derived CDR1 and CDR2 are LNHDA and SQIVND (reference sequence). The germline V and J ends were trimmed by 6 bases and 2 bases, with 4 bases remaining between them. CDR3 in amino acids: CASRRNTEAFF. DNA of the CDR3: TGTGCCAGTAGGCGTAACACTGAAGCTTTCTTT.

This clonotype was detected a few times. CDR3 nucleotides: TGTGCCAGCAGCGTAGTTAGCGGAAACACCTTC. Protein product: CASSVVSGNTF. The V gene is TRBV9, the J gene TRBJ1-2; the D is unclear. Germline loops: CDR1 SGDLS, CDR2 YYNGEE. The CDR3 loop spans 11 amino acids. The germline V and J ends were trimmed by 0 bases and 12 bases, with 9 bases remaining between them.

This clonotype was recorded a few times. Written as DNA, the CDR3 is TGTGCCAGCAGCGACCGGGAGATTACAGATACGCAGTATTTT. It yields the protein CASSDREITDTQYF. The chain carries TRBV9 and TRBJ2-3, with a possible D match to TRBD2 (6 bases). Germline values: CDR1 SGDLS, CDR2 YYNGEE. The CDR3 has 14 residues. The V end was cut by 3 bases, the J end by 3 bases, with 11 bases between.